This T cell receptor beta chain was obtained from a study of T cells in Graves' hyperthyroidism and ophthalmopathy. Overall study results and limits: Stable hyperthyroidism was separated from ophthalmopathy by a model based on 13 V-J features.

The CDR3 regions of TCR beta were amplified from RNA transcripts. The HTBI primer set was used in a first-round RT-PCR of the TCR CDR3. TCRdb processed the multiplex PCR reads anew with MiXCR; each CDR3 protein has one entry. The sample records under 700,000 distinct CDR3 sequences, 15% to 20% being singletons. This clonotype has ten or more counts. Its specificity is unknown. The germline CDR1 and CDR2 sequences are WNHNN and SYGVQD (reference sequence). Trimming pared 7 bases from V and 6 bases from J, leaving 11 bases between. The CDR3 runs 12 residues. Uncontrolled infection, other autoimmune disease, pregnancy or lactation disqualified patients from enrolment.

Sequencing used blood. This receptor was obtained from a young woman with Graves' hyperthyroidism. The genes are TRBV10-1 and TRBJ2-3; the D gene is possibly TRBD2 (5 bases). CDR3 nucleotide sequence: TGCGCCAGCACCCGGAGGAGGGATACGCAGTATTTT. This translates into CASTRRRDTQYF.